The 29 T cell receptor beta chains in this list originate from one sample, sequenced in a study of siplizumab effects on memory and regulatory T cells. Sequenced by immunoSEQ multiplex PCR; TCRdb stores in-frame clones only, minus some. Of 120,000 or so clones in the sample, 80% to 95% were seen once. Sequencing input: CD4+ T cells sorted from blood. These TCRs come from a human donor in good health.

This rearrangement joins TRBV5-1 to TRBJ1-1; D is unclear. This CDR3 spans 13 amino acids. V shed 5 bases and J shed 4 bases, with 12 bases lying between them. Germline values: CDR1 SGHRS, CDR2 YFSETQ. The CDR3 loop reads CASRTVGGTEAFF. CDR3 DNA sequence: TGCGCCAGCAGAACGGTGGGAGGCACTGAAGCTTTCTTT.

The chain combines TRBV5-8 with TRBJ1-1, with D possibly TRBD1 on 5 matching bases. Per germline, CDR1 SGHTS and CDR2 YDEGEE. V lost 4 bases, J lost 7 bases, and 14 bases lay in between. The CDR3 runs 13 residues. The CDR3 is CASSRGPSFEAFF. The CDR3 DNA sequence: TGTGCCAGCAGCCGGGGACCGAGTTTTGAAGCTTTCTTT.

The V call is TRBV5-1, the J call TRBJ2-3; 10 nucleotides agree with TRBD2. The CDR3 covers 15 residues. J gave up 5 bases and V 4 bases, and 7 bases lay outside the gene matches. Germline V gene data show CDR1 as SGHRS and CDR2 as YFSETQ. DNA of the CDR3: TGCGCCAGCAGCAGAGCGGGAGGGCCGGGAGATACGCAGTATTTT. It yields the protein CASSRAGGPGDTQYF.

This chain links TRBV4-2 with TRBJ2-7; D is perhaps TRBD2 (6 bases). This CDR3 has 16 residues. V gave up 7 bases and J gave up 2 bases, with 21 bases separating them. CDR1 and CDR2 from the germline V gene are LGHNA and YNFKEQ. The CDR3 loop is CASIPTSRDSAYEQYF. CDR3 nucleotide sequence: TGTGCCAGCATCCCAACATCCCGGGACTCTGCCTACGAGCAGTACTTC.

The rearrangement uses TRBV10-3 and TRBJ2-5, with D perhaps TRBD2 (6 bases). The CDR3 length is 13 residues. CDR1 and CDR2 from the germline V gene are ENHRY and SYGVKD. Between the trimmed V and J ends, which lost 6 bases and 4 bases, there was a span of 12 bases. CDR3 coding DNA: TGTGCCATCAGACGGGAGTCGGCAGAGACCCAGTACTTC. Translation gives CAIRRESAETQYF.

The gene calls are TRBV20-1 and TRBJ2-5; TRBD1 agrees at 9 bases. The CDR3 spans 11 residues. Per the germline V gene, CDR1 is DFQATT and CDR2 is SNEGSKA (reference sequence). Losses at the gene ends were 5 bases for V and 5 bases for J; bases not matched to a gene: 0. The chain's CDR3 is CSAGTGETQYF. CDR3 nucleotide sequence: TGCAGTGCTGGGACAGGGGAGACCCAGTACTTC.

The chain combines TRBV5-1 with TRBJ2-3; the D gene is possibly TRBD1 (6 bases). Germline V gene sequence: CDR1 SGHRS, CDR2 YFSETQ. The CDR3 length is 17 residues. V lost 0 bases and J 5 bases, leaving 19 bases between the germline ends. CDR3 region: CASSLEARGLSRDTQYF. CDR3 DNA: TGCGCCAGCAGCTTGGAGGCCAGGGGATTAAGTAGAGATACGCAGTATTTT.

V and J are TRBV5-1 and TRBJ2-7, with TRBD2 matching over 9 bases. The germline V gene has CDR1 SGHRS and CDR2 YFSETQ. Unmatched junction bases numbered 7, after V lost 4 bases and J lost 2 bases. The CDR3 is 15 amino acids. Here the CDR3 DNA reads TGCGCCAGCAGCATAACGACTAGCGGAGCCTACGAGCAGTACTTC. The encoded protein is CASSITTSGAYEQYF. Drawing the rest from reference TRBV5-1 and TRBJ2-7, the complete variable domain is KAGVTQTPRYLIKTRGQQVTLSCSPISGHRSVSWYQQTPGQGLQFLFEYFSETQRNKGNFPGRFSGRQFSNSRSEMNVSTLELGDSALYLCASSITTSGAYEQYFGPGTRLTVT.

The rearrangement uses TRBV7-9 and TRBJ2-7; TRBD1 agrees at 7 bases. Trimming removed 4 bases from V and 5 bases from J; junction bases left unmatched: 8. This CDR3 has 14 amino acids. CDR1 is SEHNR, CDR2 FQNEAQ, per germline (reference sequence). As DNA, the CDR3 is TGTGCCAGCAGCTCTCCGGGAAGGGGGCACGAGCAGTACTTC. This encodes CASSSPGRGHEQYF.

The chain links TRBV7-3 to TRBJ2-1; 14 nucleotides agree with TRBD2. J was trimmed by 6 bases and V by 4 bases; bases with no gene match: 5. This CDR3 comprises 16 residues. Germline CDR1 and CDR2: SGHTA and FQGTGA. CDR3 residues: CASSSRTSGRSNEQFF. CDR3 DNA sequence: TGTGCCAGCAGCTCACGGACTAGCGGGAGGTCCAATGAGCAGTTCTTC.

The CDR3 protein is CASVRGTSGEQFF. The CDR3 DNA reads as TGTGCCAGCGTTCGGGGGACTTCGGGTGAGCAGTTCTTC. The rearrangement links TRBV2 to TRBJ2-1; D possibly corresponds to TRBD2 (6 bases). This CDR3 region has 13 residues. CDR1 and CDR2 (germline): SNHLY, FYNNEI. The V gene lost 8 bases and the J gene lost 9 bases, with 17 bases spanning the gap.

The V call is TRBV27, the J call TRBJ1-5, with D possibly TRBD1 on 5 matching bases. The V and J ends lost 8 bases and 4 bases respectively, with 18 bases between them. Germline V gene lookup returns CDR1 MNHEY and CDR2 SMNVEV (reference sequence). The length of the CDR3 is 15 residues. As DNA, the CDR3 is TGTGCCAGCGCCAAACTGGGGCCTGAAAATCAGCCCCAGCATTTT. The encoded protein is CASAKLGPENQPQHF.

The table lists this clone with a few counts. The V and J genes are TRBV30 and TRBJ2-1, with D possibly TRBD1 on 5 matching bases. The CDR3 consists of 12 residues. V dropped 4 bases and J dropped 10 bases, with 14 bases sitting between them. Germline V gene sequence: CDR1 GTSNPN, CDR2 SVGIG (reference sequence). CDR3 loop: CAWKDKGWEQFF. CDR3 sequence (DNA): TGTGCCTGGAAGGACAAGGGCTGGGAGCAGTTCTTC.

V is TRBV5-6 and J is TRBJ1-3; D uncertain. Per germline, CDR1 SGHDT and CDR2 YYEEEE. The CDR3 is 16 residues long. V was trimmed by 1 base and J by 0 bases, leaving 11 bases between them. CDR3 region: CASSLFERASGNTIYF. CDR3 in DNA: TGTGCCAGCAGCTTGTTCGAACGGGCCTCTGGAAACACCATATATTTT.

The chain carries TRBV29-1 and TRBJ1-1, with 7 bases fitting TRBD1. The length of the CDR3 is 13 residues. With 6 bases clipped from V and 5 bases from J, the junction kept 9 bases outside the gene matches. Germline lookup yields CDR1 SQVTM and CDR2 ANQGSEA. CDR3 sequence: CSVRQGSGTEAFF. Here the CDR3 DNA reads TGCAGCGTCCGACAGGGTAGTGGGACTGAAGCTTTCTTT.

This clone has a single count. V usage is TRBV6-1 and J usage is TRBJ2-7, with 11 bases matching TRBD1. Losses at the gene ends were 3 bases for V and 4 bases for J; bases not matched to a gene: 5. The germline V gene encodes CDR1 MNHNS and CDR2 SASEGT. CDR3 length: 15 amino acids. CDR3 loop: CASSDRTGGDYEQYF. CDR3 in DNA: TGTGCCAGCAGTGACCGGACAGGGGGCGATTACGAGCAGTACTTC.

This chain joins TRBV5-4 and TRBJ1-1; D is unclear. V gave up 4 bases and J gave up 4 bases, with 11 bases separating them. The CDR3 covers 13 residues. CDR1 and CDR2 (germline): SGHNT, YYREEE (reference sequence). The CDR3 loop reads CASSPLPGTEAFF. The CDR3 DNA reads TGTGCCAGCAGCCCCCTGCCGGGCACTGAAGCTTTCTTT.

This rearrangement joins TRBV7-3 to TRBJ1-2; a weak D match, TRBD1 (5 bases). Trimming cost V 5 bases and J 4 bases, with 14 bases left between them. This CDR3 has 14 amino acids. Germline loops: CDR1 SGHTA, CDR2 FQGTGA. This chain's CDR3 is CASSPGSDTYGYTF. The CDR3, as DNA: TGTGCCAGCAGCCCAGGGAGCGATACCTATGGCTACACCTTC.

V usage is TRBV6-5 and J usage is TRBJ2-7, with D possibly TRBD1 on 5 matching bases. This CDR3 spans 13 amino acids. The V end was cut by 6 bases, the J end by 1 base, with 10 bases between. The germline V gene encodes CDR1 MNHEY and CDR2 SVGAGI. As DNA, the CDR3 is TGTGCCAGCAGACTGGACACGTCCTACGAGCAGTACTTC. Translation: CASRLDTSYEQYF.

The J gene is TRBJ1-4, the V gene TRBV2; no clear D. The V and J ends lost 5 bases and 5 bases respectively, with 9 bases between them. The germline V gene has CDR1 SNHLY and CDR2 FYNNEI. This CDR3 spans 13 amino acids. CDR3 nucleotides: TGTGCCAGCAGTACCTGGTTAAATGAAAAACTGTTTTTT. Translated: CASSTWLNEKLFF.

The rearrangement links TRBV30 to TRBJ1-4, with D unclear. CDR3 length: 13 residues. Deletions cut 5 bases from V and 8 bases from J, with 15 bases between. CDR1 and CDR2 from the germline V gene are GTSNPN and SVGIG (reference sequence). The CDR3 nucleotides are TGTGCCTGGTCCCGGGGAGTGAGCGAAAAACTGTTTTTT. It specifies CAWSRGVSEKLFF. Together with reference TRBV30 and TRBJ1-4, the CDR3 gives the full variable domain: SQTIHQWPATLVQPVGSPLSLECTVEGTSNPNLYWYRQAAGRGLQLLFYSVGIGQISSEVPQNLSASRPQDRQFILSSKKLLLSDSGFYLCAWSRGVSEKLFFGSGTQLSVL.

This sequence joins TRBV6-1 and TRBJ2-2; a possible D gene is TRBD2 (5 bases). Germline CDR1 reads MNHNS; CDR2 reads SASEGT. V lost 1 base to trimming and J lost 7 bases, with 13 bases between them. This CDR3 region has 15 residues. The CDR3 DNA reads as TGTGCCAGCAGTGAAGGGGCTAGCCGGGTCGGGGAGCTGTTTTTT. It encodes CASSEGASRVGELFF.

The gene calls are TRBV7-6 and TRBJ2-3; 9 nucleotides line up with TRBD1. Per germline, CDR1 SGHVS and CDR2 FNYEAQ. V lost 5 bases, J lost 2 bases, and 8 bases stayed unmatched. The CDR3 has 16 residues. The chain's CDR3 is CASSARDRDPTDTQYF. The CDR3, as DNA: TGTGCCAGCAGCGCACGGGACAGGGACCCCACAGATACGCAGTATTTT.

J is TRBJ2-1 and V is TRBV6-5; D is uncertain. The CDR3 covers 14 residues. V was trimmed by 7 bases and J by 5 bases, leaving 15 bases between them. CDR1 and CDR2 (germline): MNHEY, SVGAGI. The CDR3 bases are TGTGCCAGCACCCTACCGGGTAGTGACAATGAGCAGTTCTTC. It yields the protein CASTLPGSDNEQFF.

Only one count was recorded for this clone. The rearrangement links TRBV5-1 to TRBJ1-1; D not resolved. V dropped 1 base and J dropped 1 base, with 14 bases sitting between them. Germline CDR1 is SGHRS and CDR2 is YFSETQ. The CDR3 length is 16 residues. The CDR3 protein is CASSLSGEISNTEAFF. In DNA form, the CDR3 reads TGCGCCAGCAGCTTGAGTGGGGAGATATCGAACACTGAAGCTTTCTTT.

The chain couples TRBV15 to TRBJ2-7, with a tentative D call TRBD2 (6 bases). Germline V CDR1 and CDR2: LNHNV, YYDKDF (reference sequence). The CDR3 spans 12 residues. Trimming pared 6 bases from V and 6 bases from J, leaving 12 bases between. Written as DNA, the CDR3 is TGTGCCACCAGGGAGGGCTCCCTCGAGCAGTACTTC. Amino acids: CATREGSLEQYF.

V and J are TRBV7-6 and TRBJ1-1, with D possibly TRBD1 on 6 matching bases. CDR1 SGHVS and CDR2 FNYEAQ come from the germline V gene. The CDR3 is 13 amino acids. V lost 5 bases to trimming and J lost 1 base, with 8 bases between them. The CDR3 DNA is TGTGCCAGCAGCATACAGGGGAACACTGAAGCTTTCTTT. Protein sequence: CASSIQGNTEAFF.

This clone was found once. V usage is TRBV10-3 and J usage is TRBJ2-5; perhaps TRBD2 as D (6 bases). CDR1 is ENHRY, CDR2 SYGVKD, per germline. This CDR3 spans 14 amino acids. Trimming removed 2 bases from V and 4 bases from J, with 11 bases in between. CDR3 residues: CAISEGGDLETQYF. CDR3 in DNA: TGTGCCATCAGTGAGGGAGGGGACCTAGAGACCCAGTACTTC.

This rearrangement joins TRBV29-1 to TRBJ1-1; TRBD1 matches at 7 bases. Trimming removed 7 bases from V and 5 bases from J; junction bases left unmatched: 10. CDR1 is SQVTM, CDR2 ANQGSEA, per germline. The CDR3 contains 13 residues. The CDR3 nucleotides are TGCAGCGGGGGATCAGGGGGATTGACTGAAGCTTTCTTT. Protein product: CSGGSGGLTEAFF.